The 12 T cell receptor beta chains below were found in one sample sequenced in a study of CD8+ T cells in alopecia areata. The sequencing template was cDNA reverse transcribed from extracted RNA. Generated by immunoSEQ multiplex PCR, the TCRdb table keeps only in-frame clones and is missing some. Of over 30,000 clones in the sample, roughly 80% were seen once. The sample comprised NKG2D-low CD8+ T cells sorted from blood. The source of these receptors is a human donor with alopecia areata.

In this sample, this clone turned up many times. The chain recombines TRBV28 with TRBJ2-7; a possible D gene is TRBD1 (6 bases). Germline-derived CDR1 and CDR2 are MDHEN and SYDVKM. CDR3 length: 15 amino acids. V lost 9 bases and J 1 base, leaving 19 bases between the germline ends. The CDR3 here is CASNRARSPSYEQYF. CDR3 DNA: TGTGCCAGTAACAGGGCAAGGTCCCCGTCCTACGAGCAGTACTTC.

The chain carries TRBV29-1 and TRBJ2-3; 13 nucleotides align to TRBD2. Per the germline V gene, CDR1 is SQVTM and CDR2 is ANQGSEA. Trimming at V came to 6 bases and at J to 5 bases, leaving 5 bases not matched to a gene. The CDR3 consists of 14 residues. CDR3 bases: TGCAGCGTAGGACTAGCGGGAGTTGGAGATACGCAGTATTTT. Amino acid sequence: CSVGLAGVGDTQYF.

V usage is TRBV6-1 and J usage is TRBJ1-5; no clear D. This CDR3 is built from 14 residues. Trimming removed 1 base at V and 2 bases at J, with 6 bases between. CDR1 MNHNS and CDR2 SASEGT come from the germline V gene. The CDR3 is CASSEGVGNQPQHF. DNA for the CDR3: TGTGCCAGCAGTGAAGGGGTGGGCAATCAGCCCCAGCATTTT.

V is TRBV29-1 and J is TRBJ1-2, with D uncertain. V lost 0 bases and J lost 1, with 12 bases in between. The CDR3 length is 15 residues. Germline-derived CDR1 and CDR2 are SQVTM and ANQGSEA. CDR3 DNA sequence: TGCAGCGTTGAAGATGATAACCACTATAACTATGGCTACACCTTC. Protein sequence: CSVEDDNHYNYGYTF.

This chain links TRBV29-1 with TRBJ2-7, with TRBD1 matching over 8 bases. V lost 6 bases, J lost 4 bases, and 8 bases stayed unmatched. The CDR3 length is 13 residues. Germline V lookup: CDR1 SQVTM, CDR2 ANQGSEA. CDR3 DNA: TGCAGCGTCTTAGGACAGGGAAGGTACGAGCAGTACTTC. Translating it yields CSVLGQGRYEQYF.

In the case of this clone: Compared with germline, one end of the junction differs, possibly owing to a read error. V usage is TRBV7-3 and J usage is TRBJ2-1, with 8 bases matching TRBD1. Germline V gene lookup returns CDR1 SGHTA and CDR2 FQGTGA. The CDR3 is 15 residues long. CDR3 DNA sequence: TGTGCCAGCAGCATAACAGGGGGTCCCTACAATGAGCAGTTCTTC. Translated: CASSITGGPYNEQFF.

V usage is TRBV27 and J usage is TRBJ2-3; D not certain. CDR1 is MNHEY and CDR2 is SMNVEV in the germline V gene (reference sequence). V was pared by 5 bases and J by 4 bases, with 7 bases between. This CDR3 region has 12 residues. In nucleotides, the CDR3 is TGTGCCAGCAGTGAAGGACCAGATACGCAGTATTTT. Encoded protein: CASSEGPDTQYF.

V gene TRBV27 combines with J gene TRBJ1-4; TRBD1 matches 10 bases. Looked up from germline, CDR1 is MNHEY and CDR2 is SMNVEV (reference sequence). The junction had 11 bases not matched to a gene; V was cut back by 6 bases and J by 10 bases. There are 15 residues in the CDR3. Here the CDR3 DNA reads TGTGCCAGCAGCCGAACCGACAGGGGGCCAGTAAAACTGTTTTTT. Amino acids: CASSRTDRGPVKLFF. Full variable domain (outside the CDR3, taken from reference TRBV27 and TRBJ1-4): EAQVTQNPRYLITVTGKKLTVTCSQNMNHEYMSWYRQDPGLGLRQIYYSMNVEVTDKGDVPEGYKVSRKEKRNFPLILESPSPNQTSLYFCASSRTDRGPVKLFFGSGTQLSVL.

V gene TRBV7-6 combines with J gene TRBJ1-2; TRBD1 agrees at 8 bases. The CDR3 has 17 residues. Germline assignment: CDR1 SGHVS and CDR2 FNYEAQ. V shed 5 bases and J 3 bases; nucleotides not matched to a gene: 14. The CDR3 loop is CASSLGQGSTVDYGYTF. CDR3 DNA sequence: TGTGCCAGCAGCCTCGGACAGGGTAGTACTGTCGACTATGGCTACACCTTC.

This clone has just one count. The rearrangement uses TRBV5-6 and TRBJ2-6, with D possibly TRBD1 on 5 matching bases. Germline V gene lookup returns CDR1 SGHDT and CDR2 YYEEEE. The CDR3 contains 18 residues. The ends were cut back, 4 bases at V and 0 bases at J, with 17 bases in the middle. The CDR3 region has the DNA TGTGCCAGCAGCGCCATCGGCACAGGAGCCTCTGGGGCCAACGTCCTGACTTTC. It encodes CASSAIGTGASGANVLTF.

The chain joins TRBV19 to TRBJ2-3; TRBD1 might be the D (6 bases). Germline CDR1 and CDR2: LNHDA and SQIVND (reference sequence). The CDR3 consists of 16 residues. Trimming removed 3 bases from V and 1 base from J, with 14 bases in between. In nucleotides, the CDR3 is TGTGCCAGTAGTATCCTACAGGGTGAAGGCACAGATACGCAGTATTTT. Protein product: CASSILQGEGTDTQYF.

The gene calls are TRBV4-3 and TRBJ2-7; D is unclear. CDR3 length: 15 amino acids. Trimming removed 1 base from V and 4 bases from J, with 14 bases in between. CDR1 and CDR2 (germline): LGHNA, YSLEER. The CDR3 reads CASSQVQGIWYEQYF. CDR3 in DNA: TGCGCCAGCAGCCAAGTTCAAGGTATTTGGTACGAGCAGTACTTC.